The subject of this entry is one T cell receptor (beta chain). These data come from a study of technical replicates of blood from a handful of donors. Measured with immunoSEQ multiplex PCR; TCRdb has only the in-frame clones, and not every one. Of about 62,000 clones listed, nearly 98% are singletons. V lost 8 bases to trimming and J lost 6 bases; unmatched junction nucleotides: 8. The germline gives CDR1 MNHEY, CDR2 SMNVEV (reference sequence). There are 14 residues in the CDR3. This sequence was found in a human donor in good health. The sequencing input was T cells isolated from PBMCs. The chain has TRBV27 and TRBJ1-5; TRBD1 matches 9 bases. The CDR3 DNA reads as TGTGCCAGCGGACCCGGGACAGGGAGTCAGCCCCAGCATTTT. It codes for CASGPGTGSQPQHF.